The clone carrying this TCR beta chain was picked up one time. Source study methods: Reference gene primer amplification yielded estimated nucleated cell counts. Using immunoSEQ multiplex PCR, the repertoire was profiled, and TCRdb retains in-frame clones only, with some absent. V and J calls plus clone size are reproduced from that table; the DNA served to infer D and trimming. The sample includes roughly 150,000 clones, approximately 85% of them seen just once. The sample comes from a study of blood T cell repertoires in COVID-19. The wider study: T cells, B-cell-depleted T cells, or PBMCs supplied cDNA or gDNA.

Germline V gene lookup returns CDR1 LGHDT and CDR2 YNNKEL (reference sequence). The CDR3 covers 15 residues. Trimming pared 2 bases from V and 2 bases from J, leaving 11 bases between. The source material was peripheral blood. The sequence derives from a man aged 50 or older with acute or convalescent COVID-19. The V call is TRBV3-1 (or the pseudogene TRBV3-2), the J call TRBJ2-3; D call uncertain. CDR3 loop: CASSQFGTPTDTQYF. The CDR3 DNA reads TGTGCCAGCAGCCAATTTGGCACCCCCACAGATACGCAGTATTTT.